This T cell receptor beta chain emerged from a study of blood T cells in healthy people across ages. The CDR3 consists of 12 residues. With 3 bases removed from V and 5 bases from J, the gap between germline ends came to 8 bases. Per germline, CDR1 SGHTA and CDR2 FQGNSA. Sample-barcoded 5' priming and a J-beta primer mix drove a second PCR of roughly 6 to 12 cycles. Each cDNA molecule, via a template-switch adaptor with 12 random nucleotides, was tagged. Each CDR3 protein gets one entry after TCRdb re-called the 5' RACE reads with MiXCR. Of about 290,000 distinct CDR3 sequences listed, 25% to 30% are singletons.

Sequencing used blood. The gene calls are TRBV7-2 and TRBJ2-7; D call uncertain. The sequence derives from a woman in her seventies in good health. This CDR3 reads CASSFFRDEQYF. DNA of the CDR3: TGTGCCAGCAGCTTTTTTCGGGACGAGCAGTACTTC.